This is a list of T cell receptor beta chains from one sample in a study of blood T cell repertoires in COVID-19. The assay was immunoSEQ multiplex PCR, and TCRdb's table has in-frame clones only and misses some. The sample comprises 150,000 to 200,000 clones, under 85% of which are singletons, and roughly 6.8% rests with the top ten. The sequenced sample was peripheral blood. These receptors were obtained from a human donor in a cohort sampled during active COVID-19. Both conserved end residues are part of each CDR3. A D gene is named only where the DNA matches it firmly. Size is omitted from some rows. Given values are once, few, many or a class for expanded clones.

d_call: NA
j_call: TRBJ2-7
v_call: TRBV19
clone_size: NA
cdr3_aa: CASSISRASYEQYF
cdr3_nt: TGTGCCAGTAGTATCAGCAGGGCCAGCTACGAGCAGTACTTC

d_call: TRBD1
j_call: TRBJ1-1
v_call: TRBV19
clone_size: NA
cdr3_aa: CASSIGGQGITEAFF
cdr3_nt: TGTGCCAGTAGTATAGGGGGACAGGGGATCACTGAAGCTTTCTTT

d_call: NA
j_call: TRBJ2-1
v_call: TRBV5-1
clone_size: NA
cdr3_aa: CASSLRRRPENNEQFF
cdr3_nt: TGCGCCAGCAGCTTACGTAGGAGACCCGAGAACAATGAGCAGTTCTTC

d_call: TRBD1
j_call: TRBJ2-1
v_call: TRBV7-7
clone_size: NA
cdr3_aa: CASSPIVLDRYNEQFF
cdr3_nt: TGTGCTAGCAGCCCAATCGTGTTGGACAGGTACAATGAGCAGTTCTTC

d_call: TRBD1
j_call: TRBJ1-1
v_call: TRBV18
clone_size: NA
cdr3_aa: CASSPREDRGNTEAFF
cdr3_nt: TGTGCCAGCTCACCACGGGAGGACAGGGGTAACACTGAAGCTTTCTTT

d_call: TRBD1
j_call: TRBJ1-2
v_call: TRBV4-1
clone_size: few
cdr3_aa: CASSHPLGDRGGGYGYTF
cdr3_nt: TGCGCCAGCAGCCATCCCTTGGGGGACAGGGGAGGTGGGTATGGCTACACCTTC

d_call: TRBD1
j_call: TRBJ2-1
v_call: TRBV7-2
clone_size: NA
cdr3_aa: CASSLATGGYNEQFF
cdr3_nt: TGTGCCAGCAGCCTCGCGACAGGGGGTTACAATGAGCAGTTCTTC

d_call: NA
j_call: TRBJ1-2
v_call: TRBV3-1/TRBV3-2
clone_size: NA
cdr3_aa: CASSQGTAGVGYTF
cdr3_nt: TGTGCCAGCAGCCAAGGCACAGCGGGGGTGGGCTACACCTTC

d_call: NA
j_call: TRBJ2-3
v_call: TRBV5-1
clone_size: NA
cdr3_aa: CASSLTSFDTQYF
cdr3_nt: TGCGCCAGCAGCTTAACTAGCTTCGATACGCAGTATTTT

d_call: NA
j_call: TRBJ1-5
v_call: TRBV4-1
clone_size: once
cdr3_aa: CASSPLGANQPQHF
cdr3_nt: TGCGCCAGCAGCCCCCTTGGGGCCAATCAGCCCCAGCATTTT

d_call: NA
j_call: TRBJ1-5
v_call: TRBV6-1
clone_size: NA
cdr3_aa: CASSERQRRGQPQHF
cdr3_nt: TGTGCCAGCAGTGAACGGCAGAGGAGGGGACAGCCCCAGCATTTT

d_call: TRBD1
j_call: TRBJ1-2
v_call: TRBV7-3
clone_size: NA
cdr3_aa: CASSRLTGQAYGYTF
cdr3_nt: TGTGCCAGCAGCCGACTAACGGGACAGGCCTATGGCTACACCTTC

d_call: TRBD1
j_call: TRBJ1-6
v_call: TRBV2
clone_size: NA
cdr3_aa: CASSGDRVGFNSPLHF
cdr3_nt: TGTGCCAGCAGCGGGGACAGGGTCGGTTTTAATTCACCCCTCCACTTT

d_call: TRBD1
j_call: TRBJ1-1
v_call: TRBV7-2
clone_size: NA
cdr3_aa: CASSLRTGRTEAFF
cdr3_nt: TGTGCCAGCAGCCTCAGGACAGGGAGAACTGAAGCTTTCTTT

d_call: NA
j_call: TRBJ1-1
v_call: TRBV10-2
clone_size: NA
cdr3_aa: CASSGPNTEAFF
cdr3_nt: TGCGCCAGCAGTGGGCCCAACACTGAAGCTTTCTTT

d_call: NA
j_call: TRBJ2-4
v_call: TRBV6-5
clone_size: once
cdr3_aa: CASSYSARPYIQYF
cdr3_nt: TGTGCCAGCAGTTACTCGGCGCGGCCATACATTCAGTACTTC

d_call: TRBD2
j_call: TRBJ2-7
v_call: TRBV7-9
clone_size: NA
cdr3_aa: CASSLDSPASGVYF
cdr3_nt: TGTGCCAGCAGCTTAGATTCCCCGGCTAGCGGGGTGTACTTC

d_call: NA
j_call: TRBJ2-3
v_call: TRBV1
clone_size: NA
cdr3_aa: CTSSPEGQGLRTDTQYF
cdr3_nt: TGCACCAGCAGCCCTGAGGGACAGGGACTAAGAACAGATACGCAGTATTTT

d_call: NA
j_call: TRBJ2-5
v_call: TRBV6-5
clone_size: NA
cdr3_aa: CASSYASGFGETQYF
cdr3_nt: TGTGCCAGCAGTTACGCTTCAGGGTTTGGGGAGACCCAGTACTTC

d_call: NA
j_call: TRBJ2-4
v_call: TRBV11-2
clone_size: once
cdr3_aa: CASNLLGGENIQYF
cdr3_nt: TGTGCCAGCAACTTATTGGGGGGAGAAAACATTCAGTACTTC